The 24 T cell receptor beta chains given below trace back to one sample, sequenced in a study of cytomegalovirus exposure and HLA in healthy donors (dated by TCRdb to the late 2010s). Libraries were made using the immunoSEQ multiplex PCR assay. A mixture of 60 forward primers for TCR Vbeta segments and 13 reverse primers for TCR Jbeta segments was used in the multiplex PCR. The table was pulled from immuneACCESS by TCRdb, which kept in-frame rearrangements only. Such tables lose some clones; where checked, under half of the loss comes from unresolved V genes, and the rest has no known cause. Here the sample has about 120,000 clones; about 8.6% occur a single time. The ten largest clones take up 5% to 6.5% of the sample. The sequenced sample was PBMCs. These TCRs come from a woman between 40 and 50 years old in good health and CMV-seropositive.

V and J are TRBV5-6 and TRBJ2-7; TRBD1 matches 8 bases. V was clipped by 4 bases and J by 3 bases; unmatched bases: 6. This CDR3 spans 14 amino acids. Germline V CDR1 and CDR2: SGHDT, YYEEEE. The CDR3 protein is CASSLTGEDYEQYF. The CDR3 region has the DNA TGTGCCAGCAGCCTGACAGGGGAGGACTACGAGCAGTACTTC.

This clone was seen more than once but under ten times. The V gene is TRBV2, the J gene TRBJ2-7; 8 bases map to TRBD1. V gave up 3 bases and J gave up 2 bases; unmatched junction bases: 3. Germline CDR1 is SNHLY and CDR2 is FYNNEI. The CDR3 covers 14 residues. CDR3 loop: CASSDGQGAYEQYF. For the CDR3, the DNA is TGTGCCAGCAGTGACGGACAGGGTGCCTACGAGCAGTACTTC.

This clone was seen a handful of times. The rearrangement joins TRBV28 to TRBJ1-6; D gene uncertain. V shed 5 bases and J shed 5 bases, with 16 bases lying between them. The CDR3 consists of 16 residues. The germline V gene has CDR1 MDHEN and CDR2 SYDVKM. CDR3 nucleotide sequence: TGTGCCAGCAGTCCGCTATACACAGTTAATAATTCACCCCTCCACTTT. Translated: CASSPLYTVNNSPLHF.

This sequence joins TRBV4-1 and TRBJ2-2; 7 bases line up with TRBD1. Trimming cost V 5 bases and J 5 bases; bases outside gene matches: 2. Germline-derived CDR1 and CDR2 are MGHRA and YSYEKL. The CDR3 sequence is 13 residues long. Here the CDR3 reads CASSSRGTGELFF. In nucleotides, the CDR3 is TGCGCCAGCAGCTCCAGGGGGACCGGGGAGCTGTTTTTT.

The rearrangement links TRBV9 to TRBJ1-2; D not resolved. The CDR3 sequence is 12 residues long. Trimming shortened V by 0 bases and J by 8 bases, and 8 bases separated the two germline ends. Germline V gene lookup returns CDR1 SGDLS and CDR2 YYNGEE. The CDR3 DNA sequence: TGTGCCAGCAGCGTAGACACTACAGGCTACACCTTC. As protein: CASSVDTTGYTF.

The chain uses TRBV10-2 and TRBJ1-1, with unresolved D. The CDR3 loop spans 14 amino acids. V dropped 2 bases and J dropped 10 bases, with 17 bases sitting between them. Germline CDR1 reads WSHSY; CDR2 reads SAAADI. Here the CDR3 reads CASSEARVPKGAFF. The CDR3 bases are TGCGCCAGCAGTGAGGCCCGGGTGCCGAAAGGAGCTTTCTTT.

The rearrangement links TRBV5-1 to TRBJ1-6, with TRBD1 matching over 9 bases. The CDR3 length is 14 residues. CDR1 is SGHRS and CDR2 is YFSETQ in the germline V gene. Germline trimming cut 3 bases from V and 7 bases from J; bases unmatched to any gene: 2. The CDR3 DNA reads TGCGCCAGCAGCTGGGACAGGGAAAATTCACCCCTCCACTTT. It translates to CASSWDRENSPLHF.

This clone appeared a few times. The chain is built from TRBV29-1 and TRBJ1-1; D gene uncertain. Looked up from germline, CDR1 is SQVTM and CDR2 is ANQGSEA. The CDR3 consists of 13 residues. The V gene lost 0 bases and the J gene lost 4 bases, with 9 bases spanning the gap. CDR3 amino acids: CSVEDSFTTEAFF. The CDR3 nucleotides read TGCAGCGTTGAAGACAGTTTTACCACTGAAGCTTTCTTT.

This clone came up a few times. The chain couples TRBV11-2 to TRBJ1-6, with TRBD1 as a possible D gene (6 bases). V was clipped by 4 bases and J by 5 bases, with 12 bases between them. CDR1 SGHAT and CDR2 FQNNGV come from the germline V gene. CDR3 size: 15 residues. As DNA, the CDR3 is TGTGCCAGCAGCTCCCGGGGGGGCAATAATTCACCCCTCCACTTT. It codes for CASSSRGGNNSPLHF. Complete variable domain (other parts from reference TRBV11-2 and TRBJ1-6): EAGVAQSPRYKIIEKRQSVAFWCNPISGHATLYWYQQILGQGPKLLIQFQNNGVVDDSQLPKDRFSAERLKGVDSTLKIQPAKLEDSAVYLCASSSRGGNNSPLHFGNGTRLTVT.

This clone was observed a few times. The chain combines TRBV29-1 with TRBJ2-1, with 10 bases identical to TRBD1. Germline trimming cut 6 bases from V and 4 bases from J; bases unmatched to any gene: 0. CDR1 and CDR2 (germline): SQVTM, ANQGSEA. The CDR3 runs 12 residues. The CDR3 DNA is TGCAGCGTGGGACAGGGGTACAATGAGCAGTTCTTC. Translated, it gives CSVGQGYNEQFF.

This clone was seen a handful of times. The chain has TRBV10-3 and TRBJ1-5, with no clear D. This CDR3 contains 14 residues. In germline, CDR1 is ENHRY, CDR2 SYGVKD. Trimming shortened V by 2 bases and J by 0 bases, and 5 bases separated the two germline ends. In nucleotides, the CDR3 is TGTGCCATCAGTGAGAACTATAGCAATCAGCCCCAGCATTTT. Encoded protein: CAISENYSNQPQHF.

The rearrangement uses TRBV2 and TRBJ2-3; TRBD1 matches at 11 bases. The CDR3 runs to 15 residues. J was trimmed by 5 bases and V by 7 bases; bases with no gene match: 8. The germline V gene encodes CDR1 SNHLY and CDR2 FYNNEI. This chain's CDR3 is CASTLGQGAIDTQYF. The DNA for the CDR3 is TGTGCCAGCACTCTTGGACAGGGGGCTATAGATACGCAGTATTTT.

This clone was seen a few times. This chain joins TRBV2 and TRBJ1-1; D not certain. Trimming took off 4 bases at V and 0 bases at J, with 9 bases between the two ends. CDR3 length: 14 amino acids. The V gene's germline CDR1 is SNHLY and CDR2 FYNNEI. CDR3 protein: CASSVEQMNTEAFF. The DNA for the CDR3 is TGTGCCAGCAGTGTAGAACAGATGAACACTGAAGCTTTCTTT.

This clone has only a few counts. CDR3 sequence (DNA): TGTGCCAGCAGCCAAGACAGCTCCTCTGGAAACACCATATATTTT. It specifies CASSQDSSSGNTIYF. The genes are TRBV6-4 and TRBJ1-3, with D possibly being TRBD1 (5 bases). V lost 6 bases, J lost 0 bases, and 12 bases lay in between. This CDR3 has 15 residues. Germline values: CDR1 MRHNA, CDR2 SNTAGT.

The rearrangement links TRBV14 to TRBJ2-7, with 9 nucleotides matching TRBD1. The CDR3 has 12 residues. Looked up from germline, CDR1 is SGHDN and CDR2 is FVKESK. V trimming: 5 bases; J trimming: 5 bases; junction bases outside the gene matches: 1. DNA for the CDR3: TGTGCCAGCAGCGGACAGGGGAACGAGCAGTACTTC. It encodes CASSGQGNEQYF.

This clone showed up just a few times. V and J are TRBV6-4 and TRBJ1-1; 7 nucleotides line up with TRBD1. Germline V gives CDR1 MRHNA, CDR2 SNTAGT. V was pared by 4 bases and J by 1 base, with 3 bases of the junction left unmatched. This CDR3 contains 14 residues. The CDR3: CASSATGENTEAFF. In DNA form, the CDR3 reads TGTGCCAGCAGTGCTACAGGGGAGAACACTGAAGCTTTCTTT.

V gene TRBV5-6 combines with J gene TRBJ2-1; a possible D gene is TRBD1 (6 bases). V was pared by 9 bases and J by 9 bases, with 19 bases between. The germline gives CDR1 SGHDT, CDR2 YYEEEE. This CDR3 contains 13 residues. The CDR3 DNA reads as TGTGCCACCCGGAGGCAGGGGATCAGTGAGCAGTTCTTC. Its protein is CATRRQGISEQFF.

The V gene is TRBV7-8, the J gene TRBJ2-7; the D gene is possibly TRBD1 (7 bases). V was cut by 5 bases and J by 0 bases, with 11 bases left in between. The CDR3 spans 14 residues. Germline V lookup: CDR1 SGHVS, CDR2 FQNEAQ. The CDR3 protein is CASSGRDSSYEQYF. The CDR3 coding sequence is TGTGCCAGCAGCGGGCGGGACAGCTCCTACGAGCAGTACTTC. Full variable domain (outside the CDR3, taken from reference TRBV7-8 and TRBJ2-7): GAGVSQSPRYKVAKRGQDVALRCDPISGHVSLFWYQQALGQGPEFLTYFQNEAQLDKSGLPSDRFFAERPEGSVSTLKIQRTQQEDSAVYLCASSGRDSSYEQYFGPGTRLTVT.

This clone was detected a few times. Other DNA sequences in this sample translate to the same CDR3. The V gene is TRBV6-5, the J gene TRBJ2-1, with D perhaps TRBD1 (5 bases). The V end was cut by 6 bases, the J end by 8 bases, with 20 bases between. Germline V gene data show CDR1 as MNHEY and CDR2 as SVGAGI. The CDR3 totals 15 residues. The CDR3 reads CASRRKGQVPDEQFF. Written as DNA, the CDR3 is TGTGCCAGCAGGAGGAAGGGGCAGGTTCCCGATGAGCAGTTCTTC.

The chain carries TRBV28 and TRBJ2-7, with D hard to call. CDR1 and CDR2 from the germline V gene are MDHEN and SYDVKM. Trimming took 6 bases from V and 2 from J, leaving 8 bases between them. The CDR3 is 12 amino acids. CDR3 bases: TGTGCCAGCAGCTACTTTCCCTACGAGCAGTACTTC. Residues: CASSYFPYEQYF.

This clone appeared a few times. J is TRBJ1-6 and V is TRBV4-1; D gene unclear. The CDR3 extends over 15 amino acids. V lost 2 bases and J 10 bases, leaving 15 bases between the germline ends. Looked up from germline, CDR1 is MGHRA and CDR2 is YSYEKL. The CDR3 nucleotides are TGCGCCAGCAGCCAACTAGACCCCACGAGGTCACCCCTCCACTTT. Translating gives CASSQLDPTRSPLHF.

This clone was seen only a few times. In DNA, the CDR3 is TGCGCCAGCAGCTTAAGACAGGTCACGAACACCGGGGAGCTGTTTTTT. Translated, it gives CASSLRQVTNTGELFF. The chain joins TRBV5-1 to TRBJ2-2; TRBD1 is a possible D gene (6 bases). Per the germline V gene, CDR1 is SGHRS and CDR2 is YFSETQ. V was cut by 2 bases and J by 0 bases, with 11 bases left in between. The CDR3 runs to 16 residues.

This chain joins TRBV25-1 and TRBJ2-3; 9 bases fit TRBD1. The J segment lost 5 bases and the V segment lost 8 bases, leaving 11 bases of the junction unmatched. CDR1 and CDR2 from the germline V gene are MGHDK and SYGVNS. This CDR3 comprises 15 residues. The chain's CDR3 is CASEYGDRVKDTQYF. In nucleotides, the CDR3 is TGTGCCAGCGAATATGGGGACAGGGTAAAAGATACGCAGTATTTT.

This clone turned up a few times. The chain has TRBV6-5 and TRBJ2-7; TRBD1 matches at 11 bases. CDR1 and CDR2 from the germline V gene are MNHEY and SVGAGI. The CDR3 is 15 amino acids. V lost 5 bases and J lost 3; bases outside the gene matches: 6. The CDR3 spells CASSRTGGSLYEQYF. The CDR3 DNA sequence: TGTGCCAGCAGTAGGACAGGGGGCTCCCTCTACGAGCAGTACTTC.